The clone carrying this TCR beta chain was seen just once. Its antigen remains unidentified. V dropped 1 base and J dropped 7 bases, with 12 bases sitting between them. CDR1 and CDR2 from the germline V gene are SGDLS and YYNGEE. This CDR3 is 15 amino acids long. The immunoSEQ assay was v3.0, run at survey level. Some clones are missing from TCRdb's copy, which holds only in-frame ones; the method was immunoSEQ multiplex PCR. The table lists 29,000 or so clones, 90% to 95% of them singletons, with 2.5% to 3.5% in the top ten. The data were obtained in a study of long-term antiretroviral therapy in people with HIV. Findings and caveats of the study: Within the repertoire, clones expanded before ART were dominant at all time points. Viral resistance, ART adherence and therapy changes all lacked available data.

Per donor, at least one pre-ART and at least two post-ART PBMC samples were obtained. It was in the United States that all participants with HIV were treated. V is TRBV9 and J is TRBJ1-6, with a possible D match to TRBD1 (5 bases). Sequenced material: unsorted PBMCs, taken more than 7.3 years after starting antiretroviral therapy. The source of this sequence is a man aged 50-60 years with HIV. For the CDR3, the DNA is TGTGCCAGCAGCGTAACTACAGGTGGCAATTCACCCCTCCACTTT. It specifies CASSVTTGGNSPLHF. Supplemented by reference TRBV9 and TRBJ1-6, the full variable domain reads DSGVTQTPKHLITATGQRVTLRCSPRSGDLSVYWYQQSLDQGLQFLIQYYNGEERAKGNILERFSAQQFPDLHSELNLSSLELGDSALYFCASSVTTGGNSPLHFGNGTRLTVT.